A single sample gave rise to the 15 T cell receptor beta chains below, sequenced in a study of blood T cell repertoires in COVID-19. Data came from immunoSEQ multiplex PCR; TCRdb stores just in-frame clones and leaves some out. The sample consists of about 390,000 clones, 85% to 90% of them appearing once. Material: PBMCs or T cells enriched from blood (not recorded which). These receptors were collected from a woman between 50 and 59 years old who had recovered from COVID-19.

This clone came up a few times. The gene calls are TRBV3-1 (or the pseudogene TRBV3-2) and TRBJ1-5, with 9 bases fitting TRBD1. V was clipped by 5 bases and J by 15 bases; unmatched bases: 20. The germline V gene encodes CDR1 LGHDT and CDR2 YNNKEL (reference sequence). The CDR3 totals 16 residues. The CDR3 coding sequence is TGTGCCAGCAGCGAAAGCCCGGACAGGGGTCCTCGGATTGGGCATTTT. This sequence encodes CASSESPDRGPRIGHF.

The chain employs TRBV15 and TRBJ1-1, with TRBD1 as a possible D gene (5 bases). Germline V gives CDR1 LNHNV, CDR2 YYDKDF (reference sequence). The CDR3 has 15 residues. The ends were cut back, 1 base at V and 2 bases at J, with 11 bases in the middle. CDR3 bases: TGTGCCACCAGCAGAGCTCCAGGGCTTAACACTGAAGCTTTCTTT. Encoded protein: CATSRAPGLNTEAFF.

The gene calls are TRBV4-1 and TRBJ1-1, with a possible D match to TRBD1 (5 bases). This CDR3 has 14 amino acids. Germline CDR1 and CDR2: MGHRA and YSYEKL. Trimming removed 5 bases from V and 1 base from J, with 11 bases in between. The CDR3 DNA reads as TGCGCCAGCAGCTCTGGACAAACGAACACTGAAGCTTTCTTT. Translation gives CASSSGQTNTEAFF.

CDR3 sequence reads: CASSPGSGTMNTEAFF. In nucleotides, the CDR3 is TGTGCCAGCTCACCTGGATCAGGGACAATGAACACTGAAGCTTTCTTT. V gene TRBV18 combines with J gene TRBJ1-1; D perhaps matches TRBD1 (6 bases). Germline V lookup: CDR1 KGHSH, CDR2 LQKENI. The CDR3 is made up of 16 amino acids. The V end lost 3 bases, the J end lost 0 bases, and 14 bases lay between the germline ends. Filled out from reference TRBV18 and TRBJ1-1, the complete variable domain reads NAGVMQNPRHLVRRRGQEARLRCSPMKGHSHVYWYRQLPEEGLKFMVYLQKENIIDESGMPKERFSAEFPKEGPSILRIQQVVRGDSAAYFCASSPGSGTMNTEAFFGQGTRLTVV.

The J gene is TRBJ1-2, the V gene TRBV28, with 9 bases matching TRBD1. Germline CDR1 reads MDHEN; CDR2 reads SYDVKM. This CDR3 spans 16 amino acids. J lost 0 bases, V lost 3 bases, and 5 bases had no gene match. The CDR3 here is CASSLYRGPANYGYTF. CDR3 nucleotide sequence: TGTGCCAGCAGTTTGTACAGGGGGCCCGCTAACTATGGCTACACCTTC.

The chain uses TRBV6-2 or TRBV6-3 and TRBJ1-5; no reliable D call. Germline V gene sequence: CDR1 MNHEY, CDR2 SVGEGT. Deletions cut 0 bases from V and 2 bases from J, with 20 bases between. The CDR3 totals 19 residues. The CDR3 DNA reads TGTGCCAGCAGTTACTCCTACTTGTTCGTCGCAAAAGGCAATCAGCCCCAGCATTTT. It encodes CASSYSYLFVAKGNQPQHF.

The chain joins TRBV7-2 to TRBJ1-5, with a tentative D call TRBD1 (5 bases). Deletions cut 1 base from V and 5 bases from J, with 12 bases between. CDR1 and CDR2 from the germline V gene are SGHTA and FQGNSA. The CDR3 loop spans 15 amino acids. DNA for the CDR3: TGTGCCAGCAGCTTAGGAAGGGGTGAGCATCAGCCCCAGCATTTT. The encoded protein is CASSLGRGEHQPQHF.

The V call is TRBV18, the J call TRBJ1-1; D uncertain. CDR3 length: 13 residues. Per the germline V gene, CDR1 is KGHSH and CDR2 is LQKENI. V lost 4 bases to trimming and J lost 6 bases, with 12 bases between them. CDR3 nucleotides: TGTGCCAGCTCACTCCCAGCCGAGGCTGAAGCTTTCTTT. It yields the protein CASSLPAEAEAFF.

This clone was counted ten times or more. The CDR3 reads CASSSRQGFADTQYF. In DNA form, the CDR3 reads TGCGCCAGCAGCTCCCGACAGGGTTTCGCAGATACGCAGTATTTT. The chain carries TRBV5-1 and TRBJ2-3, with TRBD1 matching over 7 bases. There are 15 residues in the CDR3. The germline V gene has CDR1 SGHRS and CDR2 YFSETQ. The trim removed 3 bases at V and 4 bases at J, leaving 8 bases unmatched.

V is TRBV5-1 and J is TRBJ2-1; 9 bases line up with TRBD1. The ends lost 2 bases at V and 4 bases at J; junction bases unmatched: 10. CDR1 and CDR2 from the germline V gene are SGHRS and YFSETQ. The CDR3 is 17 residues long. The CDR3 reads CASSLGPMGQGYNEQFF. Here the CDR3 DNA reads TGCGCCAGCAGCTTAGGCCCGATGGGACAGGGATACAATGAGCAGTTCTTC.

This clone has only a few counts. The V and J genes are TRBV4-1 and TRBJ1-1, with 8 bases that match TRBD1. The ends lost 6 bases at V and 1 base at J; junction bases unmatched: 4. Germline CDR1 MGHRA, CDR2 YSYEKL. The CDR3 sequence is 14 residues long. This CDR3 reads CASSTTGGNTEAFF. In DNA, the CDR3 is TGCGCCAGCAGTACAACAGGGGGGAACACTGAAGCTTTCTTT.

The chain employs TRBV3-1 (or the pseudogene TRBV3-2) and TRBJ1-6; maybe TRBD1 (5 bases). V dropped 2 bases and J dropped 7 bases, with 12 bases sitting between them. CDR1 and CDR2 (germline): LGHDT, YNNKEL (reference sequence). The CDR3 loop spans 15 amino acids. The CDR3 nucleotides are TGTGCCAGCAGCCAATTACAGGACGCAAATTCACCCCTCCACTTT. Translation gives CASSQLQDANSPLHF.

V is TRBV18 and J is TRBJ1-1, with TRBD1 matching 9 bases. Germline V gives CDR1 KGHSH, CDR2 LQKENI. Trimming took 4 bases from V and 5 from J; bases not matched to a gene: 5. CDR3 length: 14 amino acids. CDR3 DNA sequence: TGTGCCAGCTCACTTGACAGGGGGGGAACTGAAGCTTTCTTT. The encoded protein is CASSLDRGGTEAFF.

This chain uses TRBV2 with TRBJ1-1; 8 bases line up with TRBD1. CDR1 and CDR2 (germline): SNHLY, FYNNEI. V was clipped by 6 bases and J by 5 bases; unmatched bases: 8. The CDR3 has 14 residues. In DNA, the CDR3 is TGTGCCAGCAGCGCTGACAGGGGTCTAACTGAAGCTTTCTTT. Translation: CASSADRGLTEAFF.

The chain uses TRBV3-1 (or the pseudogene TRBV3-2) and TRBJ1-1; 8 bases agree with TRBD1. Trimming took 0 bases from V and 3 from J; bases not matched to a gene: 6. The CDR3 length is 16 residues. CDR1 and CDR2 (germline): LGHDT, YNNKEL (reference sequence). Here the CDR3 DNA reads TGTGCCAGCAGCCAAGATCGGACAGGGTTGTACACTGAAGCTTTCTTT. Encoded protein: CASSQDRTGLYTEAFF.